The next 30 T cell receptor beta chains were all read from a single sample in a study of blood T cell repertoires in COVID-19. Clones were sequenced by immunoSEQ multiplex PCR, and TCRdb holds only the in-frame ones, with some missing. The sample consists of approximately 250,000 clones, around nine tenths of them appearing once. Material: peripheral blood. The receptor set was obtained from a woman aged 60-75 years with COVID-19, enrolled during active disease.

The chain recombines TRBV11-3 with TRBJ1-6; D unclear. The germline V gene has CDR1 SGHNT and CDR2 YENEEA. This CDR3 region has 13 residues. Deletions cut 5 bases from V and 9 bases from J, with 11 bases between. The chain's CDR3 is CASSPDEGSPLHF. The CDR3, as DNA: TGTGCCAGCAGCCCCGATGAGGGTTCACCCCTCCACTTT.

This chain connects TRBV4-3 to TRBJ2-5; no reliable D call. The CDR3 loop spans 13 amino acids. Germline CDR1 is LGHNA and CDR2 is YSLEER. V lost 4 bases, J lost 4 bases, and 10 bases lay in between. CDR3 bases: TGCGCCAGCAGCCCCCGTCGGTCAGAGACCCAGTACTTC. It codes for CASSPRRSETQYF.

The chain has TRBV6-5 and TRBJ2-7, with 7 bases matching TRBD2. The CDR3 consists of 15 residues. Trimming at V came to 5 bases and at J to 0 bases, leaving 7 bases not matched to a gene. Germline loops: CDR1 MNHEY, CDR2 SVGAGI. CDR3 sequence reads: CASSPRVAGSYEQYF. DNA of the CDR3: TGTGCCAGCAGTCCCCGGGTAGCGGGCTCCTACGAGCAGTACTTC.

The chain carries TRBV19 and TRBJ1-2; D may be TRBD1 (5 bases). CDR3 length equals 15 residues. Trimming pared 5 bases from V and 3 bases from J, leaving 16 bases between. Germline V lookup: CDR1 LNHDA, CDR2 SQIVND (reference sequence). CDR3 coding DNA: TGTGCCAGTAGTCAACAGGACACGGTCTACTATGGCTACACCTTC. Translating it yields CASSQQDTVYYGYTF.

The chain uses TRBV5-6 and TRBJ1-6; 7 positions agree with TRBD1. V lost 2 bases and J lost 5; bases outside the gene matches: 7. This CDR3 has 16 residues. CDR1 is SGHDT, CDR2 YYEEEE, per germline. Here the CDR3 DNA reads TGTGCCAGCAGCTTAGGGGGCCGGGCTAATAATTCACCCCTCCACTTT. Its translation: CASSLGGRANNSPLHF.

The chain joins TRBV20-1 to TRBJ2-7, with a possible D match to TRBD1 (5 bases). This CDR3 has 11 residues. CDR1 and CDR2 from the germline V gene are DFQATT and SNEGSKA (reference sequence). The V gene lost 5 bases and the J gene lost 6 bases, with 11 bases spanning the gap. The CDR3: CSAVDRSEQYF. In DNA form, the CDR3 reads TGCAGTGCTGTCGACAGAAGCGAGCAGTACTTC.

The CDR3 nucleotides read TGTGCCTGGAGGACAGGGGGCGCGGGTCAGCCCCAGCATTTT. This codes for CAWRTGGAGQPQHF. The genes are TRBV30 and TRBJ1-5, with 10 bases that match TRBD1. The germline CDR1 and CDR2 sequences are GTSNPN and SVGIG (reference sequence). V was pared by 3 bases and J by 6 bases, with 5 bases of the junction left unmatched. The CDR3 loop spans 14 amino acids.

V gene TRBV4-3 combines with J gene TRBJ2-2; tentatively, D is TRBD1 (6 bases). The V gene's germline CDR1 is LGHNA and CDR2 YSLEER. The V end was cut by 4 bases, the J end by 6 bases, with 15 bases between. The CDR3 extends over 15 amino acids. CDR3 nucleotides: TGCGCCAGCAGCCGCCTGGGCAGGGGCGCCGGGGAGCTGTTTTTT. Residues: CASSRLGRGAGELFF.

This chain links TRBV14 with TRBJ2-1; D is perhaps TRBD1 (5 bases). Looked up from germline, CDR1 is SGHDN and CDR2 is FVKESK. This CDR3 is 13 amino acids long. The V and J ends lost 3 bases and 10 bases respectively, with 13 bases between them. The DNA for the CDR3 is TGTGCCAGCAGCCACCCTAGGGGCGGAGAGCAGTTCTTC. Translated, it gives CASSHPRGGEQFF.

This sequence joins TRBV5-5 and TRBJ1-4, with D maybe TRBD1 (6 bases). The CDR3 is 14 residues long. V was pared by 2 bases and J by 5 bases, with 10 bases between. Germline lookup yields CDR1 SGHKS and CDR2 YYEKEE (reference sequence). As DNA, the CDR3 is TGTGCCAGCAGCTTTGGACAGTCCAATGAAAAACTGTTTTTT. Translation gives CASSFGQSNEKLFF.

The chain links TRBV7-9 to TRBJ2-7; 7 positions match TRBD1. V shed 7 bases, J shed 4 bases, and the junction held 1 base outside the gene matches. Per germline, CDR1 SEHNR and CDR2 FQNEAQ (reference sequence). The CDR3 covers 11 residues. The CDR3 DNA reads as TGTGCCAGCAAGGGGGCTTACGAGCAGTACTTC. Amino acid sequence: CASKGAYEQYF.

This clone appeared once. The chain joins TRBV29-1 to TRBJ2-1; unclear D gene. The length of the CDR3 is 11 residues. Germline CDR1 is SQVTM and CDR2 is ANQGSEA. Trimming removed 7 bases at V and 2 bases at J, with 6 bases between. The CDR3 sequence is CSASTYNEQFF. DNA of the CDR3: TGCAGCGCCAGTACCTACAATGAGCAGTTCTTC.

This chain links TRBV4-2 with TRBJ2-1, with a weak D call TRBD1 (6 bases). The CDR3 sequence is 17 residues long. V was cut by 0 bases and J by 6 bases, with 18 bases left in between. Germline CDR1 and CDR2: LGHNA and YNFKEQ. CDR3 in amino acids: CASSQDPHRASPNEQFF. CDR3 in DNA: TGTGCCAGCAGCCAAGATCCCCACAGGGCGTCCCCCAATGAGCAGTTCTTC.

V is TRBV5-1 and J is TRBJ2-7; D remains ambiguous. The CDR3 has 14 amino acids. V was cut by 1 base and J by 0 bases, with 8 bases left in between. CDR1 SGHRS and CDR2 YFSETQ come from the germline V gene. The CDR3 DNA reads TGCGCCAGCAGCTTGCTACAGAGCTCCTACGAGCAGTACTTC. Translating it yields CASSLLQSSYEQYF.

This chain links TRBV6-5 with TRBJ1-2; D is uncertain. The V and J ends lost 2 bases and 2 bases respectively, with 6 bases between them. This CDR3 is 13 amino acids long. Per germline, CDR1 MNHEY and CDR2 SVGAGI. The CDR3 DNA follows: TGTGCCAGCAGTTACACGGGGAACTATGGCTACACCTTC. This sequence encodes CASSYTGNYGYTF.

This clone has a handful of counts. The chain recombines TRBV29-1 with TRBJ2-2; perhaps TRBD1 as D (6 bases). Germline V lookup: CDR1 SQVTM, CDR2 ANQGSEA. The CDR3 is 12 residues long. V gave up 3 bases and J gave up 8 bases, with 10 bases separating them. CDR3 sequence: CSVDRGWGELFF. The CDR3 bases are TGCAGCGTTGACAGGGGTTGGGGGGAGCTGTTTTTT.

The chain combines TRBV5-1 with TRBJ2-5, with TRBD2 matching over 7 bases. The CDR3 loop spans 14 amino acids. The V segment lost 2 bases and the J segment 5 bases; nucleotides outside the gene matches: 6. CDR1 SGHRS and CDR2 YFSETQ come from the germline V gene. CDR3 in DNA: TGCGCCAGCAGCTTAAGCCGGGACTATGAGACCCAGTACTTC. It is translated as CASSLSRDYETQYF.

The chain uses TRBV4-1 and TRBJ1-1, with D tentatively TRBD1 (6 bases). This CDR3 is 16 amino acids long. Germline values: CDR1 MGHRA, CDR2 YSYEKL. V lost 1 base to trimming and J lost 6 bases, with 18 bases between them. The CDR3 sequence: CASSQVNSRTGPEAFF. The CDR3 coding sequence is TGCGCCAGCAGCCAAGTAAATTCTAGAACAGGGCCTGAAGCTTTCTTT.

J is TRBJ1-1 and V is TRBV11-2; D unclear. This CDR3 spans 15 amino acids. The germline gives CDR1 SGHAT, CDR2 FQNNGV. Trimming took 5 bases from V and 1 from J, leaving 14 bases between them. In DNA, the CDR3 is TGTGCCAGCAGCCCCCGGGATAGACAGAACACTGAAGCTTTCTTT. Residues: CASSPRDRQNTEAFF.

The chain uses TRBV27 and TRBJ2-7, with 14 bases that match TRBD2. The CDR3 spans 17 residues. The V gene's germline CDR1 is MNHEY and CDR2 SMNVEV (reference sequence). Trimming took 6 bases from V and 2 from J; bases not matched to a gene: 9. CDR3 DNA: TGTGCCAGCAGCCCCCCTAGACTAGCGGGAGGGCCCTACGAGCAGTACTTC. Its translation: CASSPPRLAGGPYEQYF.

The chain recombines TRBV19 with TRBJ2-3, with 7 nucleotides matching TRBD2. CDR1 and CDR2 from the germline V gene are LNHDA and SQIVND (reference sequence). The ends lost 3 bases at V and 3 bases at J; junction bases unmatched: 6. The length of the CDR3 is 15 residues. The CDR3 coding sequence is TGTGCCAGTAGTATGTCTCGCGGGGGTACAGATACGCAGTATTTT. Protein product: CASSMSRGGTDTQYF.

The chain uses TRBV28 and TRBJ1-5, with TRBD1 as a possible D gene (6 bases). This CDR3 is 15 amino acids long. CDR1 and CDR2 (germline): MDHEN, SYDVKM. V was cut by 3 bases and J by 6 bases, with 15 bases left in between. This CDR3 is CASSFESTGFQPQHF. The CDR3 bases are TGTGCCAGCAGTTTCGAGTCTACAGGGTTTCAGCCCCAGCATTTT.

The rearrangement links TRBV6-1 to TRBJ2-7; perhaps TRBD2 as D (5 bases). The CDR3 runs 18 residues. Germline CDR1 MNHNS, CDR2 SASEGT. V was cut by 3 bases and J by 0 bases, with 21 bases left in between. CDR3 bases: TGTGCCAGCAGTGACTTCAAACTGGCGGGTCCTCCCTCCTACGAGCAGTACTTC. Protein sequence: CASSDFKLAGPPSYEQYF.

This clone has just a few counts. This chain connects TRBV30 to TRBJ2-6, with TRBD1 identical over 7 bases. This CDR3 is built from 18 residues. Germline values: CDR1 GTSNPN, CDR2 SVGIG (reference sequence). Trimming at V came to 5 bases and at J to 0 bases, leaving 13 bases not matched to a gene. The chain's CDR3 is CAWLTYNRGSSGANVLTF. The CDR3 nucleotides are TGTGCCTGGCTGACCTATAACAGGGGAAGCTCTGGGGCCAACGTCCTGACTTTC.

The chain is built from TRBV5-6 and TRBJ1-3, with D maybe TRBD1 (5 bases). The V gene lost 2 bases and the J gene lost 2 bases, with 8 bases spanning the gap. CDR3 length equals 14 residues. Germline CDR1 reads SGHDT; CDR2 reads YYEEEE. CDR3 sequence reads: CASSFGQAGNTIYF. Written as DNA, the CDR3 is TGTGCCAGCAGCTTCGGACAAGCTGGAAACACCATATATTTT. Full variable domain (rest looked up from reference TRBV5-6 and TRBJ1-3): DAGVTQSPTHLIKTRGQQVTLRCSPKSGHDTVSWYQQALGQGPQFIFQYYEEEERQRGNFPDRFSGHQFPNYSSELNVNALLLGDSALYLCASSFGQAGNTIYFGEGSWLTVV.

This clone was detected once. The rearrangement joins TRBV7-3 to TRBJ2-3; D perhaps matches TRBD2 (6 bases). This CDR3 spans 15 amino acids. V dropped 2 bases and J dropped 0 bases, with 9 bases sitting between them. CDR1 and CDR2 from the germline V gene are SGHTA and FQGTGA. The CDR3 region has the DNA TGTGCCAGCAGCTTAGACGGGACTAGCACAGATACGCAGTATTTT. It yields the protein CASSLDGTSTDTQYF. The whole variable domain, remainder taken from reference TRBV7-3 and TRBJ2-3, is GAGVSQTPSNKVTEKGKYVELRCDPISGHTALYWYRQSLGQGPEFLIYFQGTGAADDSGLPNDRFFAVRPEGSVSTLKIQRTERGDSAVYLCASSLDGTSTDTQYFGPGTRLTVL.

This clone has just one count. V is TRBV6-1 and J is TRBJ2-2, with D uncertain. The V gene lost 1 base and the J gene lost 0 bases, with 12 bases spanning the gap. CDR3 length: 17 residues. Germline-derived CDR1 and CDR2 are MNHNS and SASEGT. The chain's CDR3 is CASSEGIVGANTGELFF. The CDR3 DNA sequence: TGTGCCAGCAGTGAAGGTATTGTAGGAGCGAACACCGGGGAGCTGTTTTTT.

A few counts support this clone. The rearrangement uses TRBV7-9 and TRBJ2-3; 7 bases are a match to TRBD2. V lost 6 bases and J lost 0; bases outside the gene matches: 12. Germline V gene lookup returns CDR1 SEHNR and CDR2 FQNEAQ (reference sequence). The CDR3 spans 17 residues. CDR3 residues: CASRIGAGVSSTDTQYF. CDR3 nucleotides: TGTGCCAGCAGAATTGGTGCGGGAGTAAGCAGCACAGATACGCAGTATTTT.

V gene TRBV24-1 combines with J gene TRBJ1-2; tentatively, D is TRBD1 (5 bases). Germline V CDR1 and CDR2: KGHDR, SFDVKD. The CDR3 is made up of 15 amino acids. Trimming cost V 9 bases and J 4 bases, with 20 bases left between them. The CDR3 protein is CATSAGGEGGYGYTF. The CDR3 nucleotides read TGTGCCACCTCCGCGGGAGGGGAGGGAGGCTATGGCTACACCTTC.

This clone appeared a few times. The chain employs TRBV6-4 and TRBJ1-2; a possible D gene is TRBD1 (5 bases). CDR1 and CDR2 from the germline V gene are MRHNA and SNTAGT. V was cut by 8 bases and J by 8 bases, with 15 bases left in between. The CDR3 contains 12 residues. CDR3 sequence (DNA): TGTGCCAGCTCGACAGTCCCGAGGGGCTACACCTTC. The encoded protein is CASSTVPRGYTF.